A selection of T cell receptor beta chains follows, all from one sample in a study of T cells in tuberculosis. The data were produced by immunoSEQ multiplex PCR, yet TCRdb's version contains in-frame clones alone and is incomplete. The data hold 25,000 to 30,000 clones, with over 90% observed a single time. Sample: PBMCs. Receptor source: a donor between 10 and 35 years old with latent tuberculosis or without tuberculosis infection. Both conserved end residues are part of each CDR3. Each record gives: CDR3 DNA, CDR3 protein, V gene, J gene, D gene, clone size. A D gene is named only where the DNA matches it firmly. The size field is filled for only some rows; it gives once, few, many or a size class.

DNA: TGTGCCAGCAGTTATTCGGTGGTAGCGGGAGTGGGCTGTTCTAGCACAGATACGCAGTATTTT; CDR3: CASSYSVVAGVGCSSTDTQYF; V: TRBV6-9; J: TRBJ2-3; D: TRBD2; size: NA
DNA: TGTGCCAGTAGTATTTTAAGACAGGGGGGAAATCAGCCCCAGCATTTT; CDR3: CASSILRQGGNQPQHF; V: TRBV19; J: TRBJ1-5; D: TRBD1; size: NA
DNA: TGTGCCTGGAGCCCCGGGACAGTGTACAATGAGCAGTTCTTC; CDR3: CAWSPGTVYNEQFF; V: TRBV30; J: TRBJ2-1; D: TRBD1; size: NA
DNA: TGTGCCAGTAGTTCTCCACAGGGGGGCTCCCCTTACAATGAGCAGTTCTTC; CDR3: CASSSPQGGSPYNEQFF; V: TRBV19; J: TRBJ2-1; D: TRBD1; size: NA
DNA: TGTGCCAGCAGCTACCTACAGGGGAGCGGCACAGATACGCAGTATTTT; CDR3: CASSYLQGSGTDTQYF; V: TRBV7-2; J: TRBJ2-3; D: TRBD1; size: NA
DNA: TGCAGCGTTGAAGTTATCGCGGGGACGAACACTGAAGCTTTCTTT; CDR3: CSVEVIAGTNTEAFF; V: TRBV29-1; J: TRBJ1-1; D: NA; size: NA
DNA: TGCGCCAGCAGCCAAGAATCCTGGGGAGGGGGGAACACTGAAGCTTTCTTT; CDR3: CASSQESWGGGNTEAFF; V: TRBV4-3; J: TRBJ1-1; D: NA; size: once
DNA: TGTGCCAGCAGCTTAGCGCTACAGGGGAGATACAATGAGCAGTTCTTC; CDR3: CASSLALQGRYNEQFF; V: TRBV11-1; J: TRBJ2-1; D: TRBD1; size: once
DNA: TGTGCCAGCAGTTTATCGACAGGGTGGGATCAGCCCCAGCATTTT; CDR3: CASSLSTGWDQPQHF; V: TRBV28; J: TRBJ1-5; D: TRBD1; size: NA
DNA: TGTGCCAGCTCACCGTATAGCGGAGGAAACAATGAGCAGTTCTTC; CDR3: CASSPYSGGNNEQFF; V: TRBV18; J: TRBJ2-1; D: NA; size: NA
DNA: TGCGCCAGCAGCTTGGGGCTAGCGGGGGGGGCCACAGATACGCAGTATTTT; CDR3: CASSLGLAGGATDTQYF; V: TRBV5-1; J: TRBJ2-3; D: TRBD2; size: NA
DNA: TGCGCCAGCAGCTTGGCCAGCAGGGGGCTGAAGGTCACAGATACGCAGTATTTT; CDR3: CASSLASRGLKVTDTQYF; V: TRBV5-1; J: TRBJ2-3; D: TRBD1; size: NA
DNA: TGTGCCAGCAGCTTGGCGACAGGGCTAAGGGCTGAAGCTTTCTTT; CDR3: CASSLATGLRAEAFF; V: TRBV7-6; J: TRBJ1-1; D: TRBD1; size: NA
DNA: TGTGCCAGCAGTGCAATGGGACAGGCGGCTGAAAAACTGTTTTTT; CDR3: CASSAMGQAAEKLFF; V: TRBV28; J: TRBJ1-4; D: TRBD1; size: few
DNA: TGCGCCAGCAGCTGGGTATTAGGGGCAACTAATGAAAAACTGTTTTTT; CDR3: CASSWVLGATNEKLFF; V: TRBV5-1; J: TRBJ1-4; D: NA; size: once
DNA: TGTGCCAGCAGGGACAGCCCTTGGGGCCTCCACTTT; CDR3: CASRDSPWGLHF; V: TRBV28; J: TRBJ1-6; D: NA; size: NA
DNA: TGCGCCAGCAGCCCCCTTCCTGGAAACACCATATATTTT; CDR3: CASSPLPGNTIYF; V: TRBV4-1; J: TRBJ1-3; D: NA; size: NA
DNA: TGTGCCAGCAGCTCCTATCTAGCGGGAGCCGGGGAGCTGTTTTTT; CDR3: CASSSYLAGAGELFF; V: TRBV11-3; J: TRBJ2-2; D: TRBD2; size: NA
DNA: TGCGCCAGCAGCCACGCGGACAGTGAGCCCCAGCATTTT; CDR3: CASSHADSEPQHF; V: TRBV4-1; J: TRBJ1-5; D: NA; size: NA
DNA: TGTGCCAGCAGCCCGGACACTTACCCCTACGAGCAGTACTTC; CDR3: CASSPDTYPYEQYF; V: TRBV7-9; J: TRBJ2-7; D: NA; size: once
DNA: TGTGCCGGGGCGCGGGGAAATTACGAGCAGTACTTC; CDR3: CAGARGNYEQYF; V: TRBV6-1; J: TRBJ2-7; D: NA; size: once
DNA: TGCGCCAGCAGCTTGAAAGCGGGACAGAACACCGGGGAGCTGTTTTTT; CDR3: CASSLKAGQNTGELFF; V: TRBV5-1; J: TRBJ2-2; D: NA; size: once
DNA: TGCGCCAGCGGCTACAGGGGGCCAGCAGATACGCAGTATTTT; CDR3: CASGYRGPADTQYF; V: TRBV4-1; J: TRBJ2-3; D: TRBD1; size: NA
DNA: TGTGCCAGCACTCGAGAATACGGGAACTATGGCTACACCTTC; CDR3: CASTREYGNYGYTF; V: TRBV6-5; J: TRBJ1-2; D: NA; size: NA
DNA: TGTGCCAGCAGCTCCCGGGACAGGGGATTCAACACCGGGGAGCTGTTTTTT; CDR3: CASSSRDRGFNTGELFF; V: TRBV7-9; J: TRBJ2-2; D: TRBD1; size: NA
DNA: TGTGCCAGCAGTCAACGGGGGGGAGCCAAAAACATTCAGTACTTC; CDR3: CASSQRGGAKNIQYF; V: TRBV6-6; J: TRBJ2-4; D: TRBD2; size: few
DNA: TGCGCCAGCAGCCTAAGTGCCCCGGGACACATTAATGAAAAACTGTTTTTT; CDR3: CASSLSAPGHINEKLFF; V: TRBV4-1; J: TRBJ1-4; D: NA; size: NA
DNA: TGTGCCATCAGGACCGGGACAGGGGCTACTAACTATGGCTACACCTTC; CDR3: CAIRTGTGATNYGYTF; V: TRBV10-3; J: TRBJ1-2; D: TRBD1; size: NA
DNA: TGTGCCAGCAGCTCCGGACTAGCGGGGGATACGCAGTATTTT; CDR3: CASSSGLAGDTQYF; V: TRBV5-6; J: TRBJ2-3; D: TRBD2; size: NA
DNA: TGCGCCAGCAGCCAAGCGACATTACAGGGGACCACCTTC; CDR3: CASSQATLQGTTF; V: TRBV4-3; J: TRBJ1-2; D: TRBD1; size: NA
DNA: TGTGCCAGCAGCTTAGCGGGGGCAGGGAGCGCTAGGAATGAGCAGTTCTTC; CDR3: CASSLAGAGSARNEQFF; V: TRBV7-8; J: TRBJ2-1; D: NA; size: few
DNA: TGTGCCAGCAGTGCGTTCAATGAGCAGTTCTTC; CDR3: CASSAFNEQFF; V: TRBV6-6; J: TRBJ2-1; D: NA; size: NA
DNA: TGTGCCAGCAGCTTAGAACCCGAGGGCGAGCAGTACTTC; CDR3: CASSLEPEGEQYF; V: TRBV11-3; J: TRBJ2-7; D: NA; size: NA
DNA: TGTGCCTGGAGTCACCTCGGGGCGCGGGAGACTGAAGCTTTCTTT; CDR3: CAWSHLGARETEAFF; V: TRBV30; J: TRBJ1-1; D: NA; size: once
DNA: TGTGCCAGTAGTATCCAGGGGGGAACCTACGAGCAGTACTTC; CDR3: CASSIQGGTYEQYF; V: TRBV19; J: TRBJ2-7; D: NA; size: NA
DNA: TGTGCCAGCAGCGAGGGACAGCCAACCGGGGAGCTGTTTTTT; CDR3: CASSEGQPTGELFF; V: TRBV5-4; J: TRBJ2-2; D: TRBD1; size: NA
DNA: TGTGCCAGCAGTCCCGACAGGGAAGTAGAAACCGGGGAGCTGTTTTTT; CDR3: CASSPDREVETGELFF; V: TRBV25-1; J: TRBJ2-2; D: TRBD1; size: NA
DNA: TGTGCCAGCAGCCAAGAAGGACGGGGAGGAACGGGGGAGCTGTTTTTT; CDR3: CASSQEGRGGTGELFF; V: TRBV4-2; J: TRBJ2-2; D: NA; size: NA
DNA: TGTGCCAGCAGACCAACCGGGACAGGGGGGAGCCAGGGGGGCTACACCTTC; CDR3: CASRPTGTGGSQGGYTF; V: TRBV28; J: TRBJ1-2; D: TRBD1; size: NA
DNA: TGTGCCAGCAGCCGAGTAGCGGGAAGGGCACCAGATACGCAGTATTTT; CDR3: CASSRVAGRAPDTQYF; V: TRBV7-2; J: TRBJ2-3; D: TRBD2; size: NA
DNA: TGCAGCGAAACTGGGCCAACTAGGACAGGTCATCAGAGCGAGCAGTACTTC; CDR3: CSETGPTRTGHQSEQYF; V: TRBV29-1; J: TRBJ2-7; D: TRBD1; size: NA
DNA: TGTGCCAGCAGCCCAGCGTATGGGGGCAAAACTGAAGCTTTCTTT; CDR3: CASSPAYGGKTEAFF; V: TRBV27; J: TRBJ1-1; D: NA; size: NA
DNA: TGTGCCAGCAGCCCCCGGACTAGCGGGGGGCCTAAAAGGTCAGATACGCAGTATTTT; CDR3: CASSPRTSGGPKRSDTQYF; V: TRBV9; J: TRBJ2-3; D: TRBD2; size: NA
DNA: TGTGCCAGCAGCGTAGGAGCGAACACTGAAGCTTTCTTT; CDR3: CASSVGANTEAFF; V: TRBV9; J: TRBJ1-1; D: NA; size: NA